The 21 T cell receptor beta chains in this list originate from one sample, sequenced in a study of blood T cell repertoires in COVID-19. Profiled with immunoSEQ multiplex PCR; TCRdb holds only in-frame clones, not every one. The sample contains 110,000 or so clones, around 81% of which appear only once. The sequencing input was peripheral blood. The receptors come from a man older than 75 with acute or convalescent COVID-19.

This clone was detected only a few times. This chain uses TRBV10-1 with TRBJ1-1; D is unclear. This CDR3 has 14 amino acids. Per the germline V gene, CDR1 is WNHNN and CDR2 is SYGVQD (reference sequence). V lost 5 bases, J lost 5 bases, and 15 bases lay in between. CDR3 sequence: CASSLKPGVTEAFF. The DNA of the CDR3 is TGCGCCAGCAGTTTAAAGCCGGGAGTAACTGAAGCTTTCTTT.

The V call is TRBV5-1, the J call TRBJ2-5; 8 bases line up with TRBD1. The CDR3 length is 15 residues. Per the germline V gene, CDR1 is SGHRS and CDR2 is YFSETQ. The J segment lost 5 bases and the V segment lost 3 bases, leaving 9 bases of the junction unmatched. The CDR3 protein is CASSSGQGSWETQYF. The CDR3 DNA reads TGCGCCAGCAGCTCTGGACAGGGCAGTTGGGAGACCCAGTACTTC.

The V and J genes are TRBV6-2 or TRBV6-3 and TRBJ2-7, with 9 bases aligning to TRBD1. The CDR3 extends over 16 amino acids. V was clipped by 2 bases and J by 2 bases; unmatched bases: 7. Germline CDR1 MNHEY, CDR2 SVGEGT. The CDR3 DNA follows: TGTGCCAGCAGTTACGGACAGGGGAAAGGAACCTACGAGCAGTACTTC. Translation: CASSYGQGKGTYEQYF.

The V call is TRBV3-1 (or the pseudogene TRBV3-2), the J call TRBJ2-3; D gene unclear. V gave up 6 bases and J gave up 0 bases, with 16 bases separating them. Germline CDR1 is LGHDT and CDR2 is YNNKEL (reference sequence). The CDR3 contains 16 residues. The CDR3 reads CASSQRLFLSTDTQYF. In DNA, the CDR3 is TGTGCCAGCAGTCAAAGACTTTTCCTTAGCACAGATACGCAGTATTTT.

V and J are TRBV6-5 and TRBJ1-2; 8 bases are a match to TRBD1. In germline, CDR1 is MNHEY, CDR2 SVGAGI. Trimming cost V 4 bases and J 4 bases; bases outside gene matches: 2. The CDR3 totals 13 residues. As DNA, the CDR3 is TGTGCCAGCAGTTTGGACAGGGCCTATGGCTACACCTTC. It translates to CASSLDRAYGYTF.

The chain uses TRBV19 and TRBJ1-3; perhaps TRBD1 as D (6 bases). V shed 8 bases and J shed 0 bases, with 8 bases lying between them. Germline V gene sequence: CDR1 LNHDA, CDR2 SQIVND (reference sequence). The CDR3 sequence is 13 residues long. The CDR3 is CASGRGSGNTIYF. The CDR3 DNA follows: TGTGCCAGTGGCAGGGGCTCTGGAAACACCATATATTTT.

A few counts support this clone. The chain uses TRBV6-5 and TRBJ1-6; D gene uncertain. Germline assignment: CDR1 MNHEY and CDR2 SVGAGI. The CDR3 length is 14 residues. Trimming pared 0 bases from V and 8 bases from J, leaving 8 bases between. The CDR3 DNA sequence: TGTGCCAGCAGTTACTCGAGTCGGGATTCACCCCTCCACTTT. Translating it yields CASSYSSRDSPLHF.

In its sample, this clone was seen once. The gene calls are TRBV29-1 and TRBJ1-1, with D possibly matching TRBD1 (6 bases). The germline V and J ends were trimmed by 5 bases and 0 bases, with 10 bases remaining between them. The CDR3 length is 13 residues. Per the germline V gene, CDR1 is SQVTM and CDR2 is ANQGSEA. CDR3 loop: CSVSGHLNTEAFF. CDR3 DNA sequence: TGCAGCGTTTCGGGACACTTGAACACTGAAGCTTTCTTT.

The chain is built from TRBV2 and TRBJ1-1; D may be TRBD1 (6 bases). Trimming took 4 bases from V and 1 from J, leaving 10 bases between them. The CDR3 is 14 amino acids. Germline lookup yields CDR1 SNHLY and CDR2 FYNNEI. The DNA for the CDR3 is TGTGCCAGCAGTGGACAGGCTACGAACACTGAAGCTTTCTTT. Residues: CASSGQATNTEAFF.

V is TRBV5-6 and J is TRBJ2-7; TRBD1 agrees at 7 bases. This CDR3 comprises 16 residues. Unmatched junction bases numbered 13, after V lost 2 bases and J lost 5 bases. Germline CDR1 reads SGHDT; CDR2 reads YYEEEE. The CDR3 region is CASSFRSVRGSHEQYF. The CDR3 coding sequence is TGTGCCAGCAGCTTCCGGTCAGTCAGGGGGAGTCACGAGCAGTACTTC.

The rearrangement joins TRBV7-8 to TRBJ1-2; 8 bases fit TRBD1. With V trimmed by 4 bases and J by 2 bases, 6 bases remained unmatched. Germline values: CDR1 SGHVS, CDR2 FQNEAQ. CDR3 size: 15 residues. The CDR3 DNA reads as TGTGCCAGCAGCTCAACGGGACAGGCGAACTATGGCTACACCTTC. Translated, it gives CASSSTGQANYGYTF. The full variable domain, completed using reference TRBV7-8 and TRBJ1-2, is GAGVSQSPRYKVAKRGQDVALRCDPISGHVSLFWYQQALGQGPEFLTYFQNEAQLDKSGLPSDRFFAERPEGSVSTLKIQRTQQEDSAVYLCASSSTGQANYGYTFGSGTRLTVV.

The CDR3 loop reads CASSLNRGRHGYTF. The CDR3 DNA reads TGTGCCAGCAGTTTGAACAGGGGGCGCCATGGCTACACCTTC. The J gene is TRBJ1-2, the V gene TRBV28; 9 bases match TRBD1. CDR1 MDHEN and CDR2 SYDVKM come from the germline V gene. V lost 3 bases, J lost 6 bases, and 5 bases stayed unmatched. This CDR3 spans 14 amino acids.

The chain employs TRBV3-1 (or the pseudogene TRBV3-2) and TRBJ2-3; D uncertain. Germline CDR1 is LGHDT and CDR2 is YNNKEL (reference sequence). Deletions cut 4 bases from V and 0 bases from J, with 14 bases between. This CDR3 is built from 16 residues. CDR3 in amino acids: CASSPHEGVSTDTQYF. CDR3 DNA: TGTGCCAGCAGCCCCCATGAAGGAGTTAGCACAGATACGCAGTATTTT.

V usage is TRBV2 and J usage is TRBJ2-1; 15 bases line up with TRBD2. The CDR3 loop spans 17 amino acids. Germline lookup yields CDR1 SNHLY and CDR2 FYNNEI. The V segment lost 6 bases and the J segment 7 bases; nucleotides outside the gene matches: 10. The CDR3 bases are TGTGCCAGCAGGGTCCGTGGGACTAGCGGGAGGAGAAATGAGCAGTTCTTC. This codes for CASRVRGTSGRRNEQFF.

This rearrangement joins TRBV18 to TRBJ1-5, with a possible D match to TRBD1 (5 bases). V was cut by 4 bases and J by 0 bases, with 10 bases left in between. Germline V lookup: CDR1 KGHSH, CDR2 LQKENI. The CDR3 is 15 residues long. The CDR3 region is CASSQDNYSNQPQHF. Here the CDR3 DNA reads TGTGCCAGCTCACAGGACAATTATAGCAATCAGCCCCAGCATTTT.

The chain links TRBV5-1 to TRBJ2-1; TRBD1 matches 7 bases. V dropped 4 bases and J dropped 8; count of bases not matched to a gene: 12. CDR1 and CDR2 from the germline V gene are SGHRS and YFSETQ. CDR3 length: 15 amino acids. The CDR3 protein is CASSRQGGSGDEQFF. CDR3 DNA: TGCGCCAGCAGCCGACAGGGTGGCTCGGGCGATGAGCAGTTCTTC.

The V call is TRBV10-3, the J call TRBJ1-5, with 7 bases that match TRBD1. Losses at the gene ends were 3 bases for V and 3 bases for J; bases not matched to a gene: 5. Germline V CDR1 and CDR2: ENHRY, SYGVKD. The CDR3 contains 15 residues. The CDR3 DNA is TGTGCCATCAGTGACCGGGACAGATCCAATCAGCCCCAGCATTTT. This codes for CAISDRDRSNQPQHF.

This clone has just a few counts. This chain uses TRBV5-6 with TRBJ2-5; possibly TRBD2 for D (5 bases). Trimming took 0 bases from V and 5 from J, leaving 14 bases between them. The CDR3 runs to 15 residues. The germline V gene encodes CDR1 SGHDT and CDR2 YYEEEE. The CDR3 region is CASSLVPGERETQYF. The CDR3 nucleotides are TGTGCCAGCAGCTTGGTACCTGGGGAGCGGGAGACCCAGTACTTC.

This chain links TRBV19 with TRBJ2-7; 9 bases align to TRBD1. V shed 4 bases, J shed 3 bases, and the junction held 1 base outside the gene matches. The CDR3 has 13 residues. Germline V gene data show CDR1 as LNHDA and CDR2 as SQIVND (reference sequence). The CDR3 region is CASSTGQGYEQYF. CDR3 coding DNA: TGTGCCAGTAGTACGGGACAGGGCTACGAGCAGTACTTC.

This chain links TRBV6-5 with TRBJ2-1; a possible D gene is TRBD2 (6 bases). Trimming left V 7 bases short and J 0 bases short, with 13 bases between. The CDR3 is 15 residues long. CDR1 is MNHEY and CDR2 is SVGAGI in the germline V gene. In nucleotides, the CDR3 is TGTGCCAGCACCCAGACGGGAGCCTCCTACAATGAGCAGTTCTTC. This translates into CASTQTGASYNEQFF.

The chain employs TRBV27 and TRBJ2-1; 10 bases align to TRBD2. V trimming: 5 bases; J trimming: 8 bases; junction bases outside the gene matches: 6. This CDR3 is 14 amino acids long. Germline-derived CDR1 and CDR2 are MNHEY and SMNVEV (reference sequence). The CDR3 DNA reads as TGTGCCAGCAGTATAACAACTAGCGGGGATGAGCAGTTCTTC. This gives the protein CASSITTSGDEQFF.